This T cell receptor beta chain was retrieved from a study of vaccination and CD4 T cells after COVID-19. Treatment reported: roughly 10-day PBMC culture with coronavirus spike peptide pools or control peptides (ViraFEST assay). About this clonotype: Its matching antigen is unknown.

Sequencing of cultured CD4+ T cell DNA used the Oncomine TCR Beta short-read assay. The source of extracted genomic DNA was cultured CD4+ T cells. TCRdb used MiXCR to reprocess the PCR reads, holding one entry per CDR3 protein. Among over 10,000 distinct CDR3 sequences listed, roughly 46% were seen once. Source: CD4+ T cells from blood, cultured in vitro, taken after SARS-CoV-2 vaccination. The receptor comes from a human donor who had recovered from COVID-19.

CDR3 protein: CASSEEQHSNTGELFF. CDR3 nucleotide sequence: TGTGCCAGCAGTGAGGAACAGCATTCGAACACCGGGGAGCTGTTTTTT. The J gene is TRBJ2-2, the V gene TRBV2; no reliable D call. Germline assignment: CDR1 SNHLY and CDR2 FYNNEI. The CDR3 totals 16 residues. The ends were cut back, 3 bases at V and 0 bases at J, with 11 bases in the middle. The full variable domain, completed using reference TRBV2 and TRBJ2-2, is EPEVTQTPSHQVTQMGQEVILRCVPISNHLYFYWYRQILGQKVEFLVSFYNNEISEKSEIFDDQFSVERPDGSNFTLKIRSTKLEDSAMYFCASSEEQHSNTGELFFGEGSRLTVL.